This T cell receptor beta chain is drawn from a study of blood T cell repertoires in COVID-19. Losses at the gene ends were 3 bases for V and 10 bases for J; bases not matched to a gene: 11. Per germline, CDR1 SNHLY and CDR2 FYNNEI. This CDR3 spans 15 amino acids. TCRdb's table, derived via immunoSEQ multiplex PCR, lists solely in-frame clones and lacks some. This sample has under 70,000 clones, with 88% found just once. The receptor comes from a woman in her 70s with acute or convalescent COVID-19. The specimen sequenced was peripheral blood. The chain joins TRBV2 to TRBJ1-1; 10 nucleotides line up with TRBD1. The CDR3 DNA sequence: TGTGCCAGCAGTGAGGTCGGACAGGGGGGAGAGGGAGCTTTCTTT. This gives the protein CASSEVGQGGEGAFF.